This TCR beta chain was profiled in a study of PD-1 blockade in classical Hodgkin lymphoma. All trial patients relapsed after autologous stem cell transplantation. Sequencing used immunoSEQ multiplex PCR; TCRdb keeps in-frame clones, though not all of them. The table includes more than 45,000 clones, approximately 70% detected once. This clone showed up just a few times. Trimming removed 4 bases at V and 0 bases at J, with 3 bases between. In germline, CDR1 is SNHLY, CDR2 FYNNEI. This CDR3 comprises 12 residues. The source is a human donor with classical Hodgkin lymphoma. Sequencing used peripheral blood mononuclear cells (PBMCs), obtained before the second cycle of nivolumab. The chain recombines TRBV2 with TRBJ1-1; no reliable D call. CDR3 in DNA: TGTGCCAGCAGTGCTATGAACACTGAAGCTTTCTTT. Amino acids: CASSAMNTEAFF.